This T cell receptor beta chain was sequenced for a study of shared clonotypes between healthy human individuals. Trimming cost V 6 bases and J 6 bases, with 17 bases left between them. The CDR3 spans 14 residues. Germline CDR1 reads MDHEN; CDR2 reads SYDVKM. TCRdb keeps only in-frame clones here, not all; method: immunoSEQ multiplex PCR. The sample includes around 1.4 million clones, 98% seen only once; the top ten take around 0.38%. Healthy HIV-negative adults without recent acute infections or vaccinations served as donors. The authors divided CD4+ cells into CD45RA+ naive and CD45RA-negative memory subsets. This clone appeared once. Its specificity is unknown. Study-level results: Sequencing depth was expected to affect clonotype sharing among donors.

The V and J genes are TRBV28 and TRBJ1-2; no firm D call. This TCR derives from a young man in good health. The sequencing sample was made of naive CD4+ T cells sorted from blood. Regarding subset: CD45RA+ positively selected. CDR3 in DNA: TGTGCCAGCAGCCCGCAGGATCTGTTCCATGGCTACACCTTC. As protein: CASSPQDLFHGYTF.